Reported below is one T cell receptor (beta chain). Its matching antigen is unknown. The data stem from a study of neoadjuvant anti-PD-1 for oral cavity cancer. Produced via immunoSEQ multiplex PCR; TCRdb's table is partial and in-frame only. The sample has 68,000 or so clones; around 84% are singletons. The sample's time point: after neoadjuvant nivolumab, at surgical resection. Patients had newly diagnosed, untreated stage II-IVA oral cavity squamous cell carcinoma. No culture or expansion preceded analysis of these blood cells. In germline, CDR1 is ENHRY, CDR2 SYGVKD. V lost 5 bases, J lost 5 bases, and 9 bases lay in between. The CDR3 sequence is 13 residues long. Study-wide findings and caveats: TCR analyses covered only three patients per response group. After neoadjuvant nivolumab, PBMC T cell clonality was significantly higher in non-responders than responders.

This chain connects TRBV10-3 to TRBJ1-4; D not certain. Source: PBMCs, taken after nivolumab (anti-PD-1) treatment. The origin of this receptor is a person aged 35-79 years with oral cavity squamous cell carcinoma. The CDR3 is CAISWTLNEKLFF. The CDR3 DNA reads TGTGCCATCAGTTGGACCCTAAATGAAAAACTGTTTTTT.